The following is a TCR beta chain sequence with its context. One end of the junction fails to match germline, which may point to a read error. As handled by the study authors: How many nucleated cells were present was estimated from reference gene primer amplification. Generated by immunoSEQ multiplex PCR, the TCRdb table keeps only in-frame clones and is missing some. V and J calls and clone size follow that table, whereas D and trimming were derived from the DNA. Of roughly 90,000 clones in the sample, 75% to 90% were seen once. The record originates from a study of blood T cell repertoires in COVID-19. Germline V CDR1 and CDR2: SGHRS, YFSETQ. This CDR3 contains 14 residues.

The receptor was derived from an elderly woman with active or convalescent COVID-19. The rearrangement links TRBV5-1 to TRBJ1-6; 10 bases line up with TRBD1. The sample comprised peripheral blood. The CDR3 bases are TGCGCCAGCAGATTGGACAGGGGGTATTCACCCCTCCACTTT. Translated: CASRLDRGYSPLHF.